This TCR beta chain was sequenced during a study of shared clonotypes between healthy human individuals. Study-wide results and limits: Though the depth was large, rarefaction showed that sorted-subset sequencing was incomplete.

Concerning this clone itself: Its antigen remains unknown.

Replicate PCRs for sorted subsets used about 200 ng DNA; this equaled 25,000 to 35,000 T cell genomes. Assay: immunoSEQ multiplex PCR; the TCRdb copy retains only in-frame clones and omits some. The sample holds approximately 2,000,000 clones; around 93% are singletons and the top ten take around 0.4%. Germline-derived CDR1 and CDR2 are SGHVS and FNYEAQ. The CDR3 loop spans 14 amino acids. V shed 4 bases and J 6 bases; nucleotides not matched to a gene: 6. This receptor was obtained from a man aged 18 to 29 in good health. Some clones in this sample may be carry-over from other donors' samples. The material sequenced was naive CD4+ T cells from PBMCs. Specified subset: CD45RA+ positively selected. V usage is TRBV7-6 and J usage is TRBJ2-7; 10 nucleotides agree with TRBD2. The chain's CDR3 is CASSSGLAFGEQYF. Here the CDR3 DNA reads TGTGCCAGCAGCTCGGGACTAGCGTTCGGCGAGCAGTACTTC.